This passage covers 23 T cell receptor beta chains from one sample sequenced in a study of human T cells and chemical hapten exposure. Indicated time point: patch test 3, about 24 weeks after DPC sensitization. Documented treatment: therapeutic diphenylcyclopropenone sensitization with weekly scalp DPC. TCRdb independently ran MiXCR on the RACE reads; one entry per CDR3 protein. The table shows some 180,000 distinct CDR3 sequences, with roughly a quarter occurring only once. The sequencing used whole blood, collected in connection with sensitization to the hapten diphenylcyclopropenone (DPC). Source of these receptors: a woman aged 40 to 49 with alopecia areata. Some clones in this sample may be carry-over from other donors' samples.

The V and J genes are TRBV15 and TRBJ2-1; a weak D match, TRBD2 (6 bases). Germline CDR1 reads LNHNV; CDR2 reads YYDKDF (reference sequence). The CDR3 extends over 12 amino acids. V lost 5 bases and J 16 bases, leaving 18 bases between the germline ends. In nucleotides, the CDR3 is TGTGCCACCAGCCAAAGACTAGGGGCGGGTTTCTTC. This gives the protein CATSQRLGAGFF.

The chain links TRBV27 to TRBJ2-3, with 7 positions matching TRBD2. V trimming: 6 bases; J trimming: 2 bases; junction bases outside the gene matches: 5. From germline, CDR1 is MNHEY and CDR2 SMNVEV (reference sequence). The CDR3 sequence is 14 residues long. CDR3 sequence: CASRLAGTTDTQYF. DNA of the CDR3: TGTGCCAGCAGATTAGCGGGCACCACAGATACGCAGTATTTT.

Only a few counts were recorded for this clonotype. V usage is TRBV3-1 and J usage is TRBJ1-6; TRBD1 matches 7 bases. Germline V gives CDR1 LGHDT, CDR2 YNNKEL (reference sequence). The CDR3 extends over 12 amino acids. The junction had 2 bases not matched to a gene; V was cut back by 2 bases and J by 13 bases. This chain's CDR3 is CASSQRGRPLHF. As DNA, the CDR3 is TGTGCCAGCAGCCAAAGGGGGCGGCCCCTCCACTTT.

The table lists this clonotype with a few counts. The gene calls are TRBV4-3 and TRBJ2-2; D uncertain. Trimming pared 0 bases from V and 2 bases from J, leaving 16 bases between. In germline, CDR1 is LGHNA, CDR2 YSLEER. The CDR3 extends over 18 amino acids. The CDR3 DNA reads TGCGCCAGCAGCCAAGATAGGCCCACGGGTCTAAACACCGGGGAGCTGTTTTTT. Protein: CASSQDRPTGLNTGELFF.

The J gene is TRBJ1-2, the V gene TRBV12-3 or TRBV12-4; no reliable D call. This CDR3 has 14 amino acids. V was shortened by 5 bases and J by 0 bases, with 10 bases between the two germline ends. The CDR3 DNA follows: TGTGCCAGCAGTCCCAGGACCCCTAACTATGGCTACACCTTC. This sequence encodes CASSPRTPNYGYTF.

The CDR3 bases are TGTGCCAGCAGTAATCTAGCGGGAGTAGGGTTGGATGAGCAGTTCTTC. Its protein is CASSNLAGVGLDEQFF. V and J are TRBV6-1 and TRBJ2-1; TRBD2 agrees at 10 bases. V was pared by 5 bases and J by 8 bases, with 12 bases of the junction left unmatched. The germline CDR1 and CDR2 sequences are MNHNS and SASEGT. The CDR3 spans 16 residues.

This clonotype was recorded many times. This chain links TRBV28 with TRBJ2-1; unclear D gene. The CDR3 loop spans 12 amino acids. CDR1 and CDR2 from the germline V gene are MDHEN and SYDVKM. Between the trimmed V and J ends, which lost 3 bases and 4 bases, there was a span of 4 bases. CDR3 DNA: TGTGCCAGCAGTTTCGGGTACAATGAGCAGTTCTTC. Protein sequence: CASSFGYNEQFF.

This clonotype turned up a few times. The chain carries TRBV10-3 and TRBJ2-1; TRBD2 matches 11 bases. The germline CDR1 and CDR2 sequences are ENHRY and SYGVKD. J lost 5 bases, V lost 5 bases, and 2 bases had no gene match. The CDR3 extends over 14 amino acids. The CDR3 DNA is TGTGCCATCAGTCTGACTAGCGGGGACAATGAGCAGTTCTTC. Amino acid sequence: CAISLTSGDNEQFF.

This clonotype was counted only a few times. V is TRBV28 and J is TRBJ1-1, with D unclear. The ends were cut back, 4 bases at V and 0 bases at J, with 9 bases in the middle. The CDR3 runs to 14 residues. CDR1 and CDR2 (germline): MDHEN, SYDVKM. In DNA, the CDR3 is TGTGCCAGCAGTTCCTGGGTCCTGAACACTGAAGCTTTCTTT. Translated: CASSSWVLNTEAFF.

J is TRBJ2-3 and V is TRBV28; D gene ambiguous. Germline V CDR1 and CDR2: MDHEN, SYDVKM. This CDR3 is 12 amino acids long. Trimming removed 3 bases from V and 7 bases from J, with 8 bases in between. The CDR3 spells CASSLGKYTQYF. DNA of the CDR3: TGTGCCAGCAGTTTGGGCAAATATACGCAGTATTTT.

This clonotype was observed a handful of times. The chain links TRBV7-2 to TRBJ2-7; D perhaps matches TRBD2 (6 bases). This CDR3 contains 14 residues. V dropped 1 base and J dropped 7 bases, with 14 bases sitting between them. Germline lookup yields CDR1 SGHTA and CDR2 FQGNSA. The CDR3 loop is CASSLGREELEQYF. In DNA, the CDR3 is TGTGCCAGCAGCTTAGGGAGGGAGGAGTTAGAGCAGTACTTC.

This sequence joins TRBV5-8 and TRBJ2-2, with 10 bases matching TRBD2. The germline gives CDR1 SGHTS, CDR2 YDEGEE. The ends lost 1 base at V and 6 bases at J; junction bases unmatched: 15. The CDR3 extends over 19 amino acids. DNA for the CDR3: TGTGCCAGCAGCTTGCCGATAAGTAGTCTAGCGGGAGCCTCCGGGGAGCTGTTTTTT. Translating it yields CASSLPISSLAGASGELFF.

This clonotype has just a few counts. The rearrangement links TRBV6-5 to TRBJ2-3; 12 nucleotides line up with TRBD2. The CDR3 covers 15 residues. V lost 5 bases and J lost 3; bases outside the gene matches: 3. Germline V gene sequence: CDR1 MNHEY, CDR2 SVGAGI. The CDR3 loop reads CASSRTSGATDTQYF. The CDR3 nucleotides are TGTGCCAGCAGTCGGACTAGCGGGGCTACAGATACGCAGTATTTT.

The J gene is TRBJ1-5, the V gene TRBV12-5; the D is unclear. CDR1 is LGHNT and CDR2 is FRNRAP in the germline V gene. Trimming stripped 2 bases from V and 6 bases from J, with 5 bases between. The CDR3 spans 12 residues. CDR3 nucleotide sequence: TGTGCTAGTGGTTTGATGAGTCAGCCCCAGCATTTT. Amino acid sequence: CASGLMSQPQHF.

This clonotype was found a few times. The rearrangement links TRBV15 to TRBJ2-3; 7 bases map to TRBD2. The ends lost 0 bases at V and 4 bases at J; junction bases unmatched: 10. Looked up from germline, CDR1 is LNHNV and CDR2 is YYDKDF (reference sequence). The CDR3 length is 17 residues. This chain's CDR3 is CATSRELAGVGSDTQYF. The CDR3, as DNA: TGTGCCACCAGCAGAGAACTGGCGGGAGTCGGATCAGATACGCAGTATTTT.

The V gene is TRBV4-3, the J gene TRBJ2-1, with D perhaps matching TRBD2 (7 bases). The CDR3 has 17 residues. V dropped 0 bases and J dropped 5 bases, with 17 bases sitting between them. The germline CDR1 and CDR2 sequences are LGHNA and YSLEER. As DNA, the CDR3 is TGCGCCAGCAGCCAAGATTGGGCCGGGGGGCCGAACAATGAGCAGTTCTTC. This translates into CASSQDWAGGPNNEQFF.

The CDR3 loop is CASILRGTDTQYF. CDR3 bases: TGTGCCAGCATACTACGGGGAACAGATACGCAGTATTTT. The chain employs TRBV27 and TRBJ2-3, with TRBD2 as a possible D gene (5 bases). CDR1 and CDR2 from the germline V gene are MNHEY and SMNVEV (reference sequence). This CDR3 region has 13 residues. The V and J ends lost 7 bases and 3 bases respectively, with 11 bases between them.

This clonotype was seen only a few times. The chain recombines TRBV19 with TRBJ2-1, with TRBD2 matching over 7 bases. The CDR3 is 14 residues long. V lost 4 bases and J lost 6; bases outside the gene matches: 6. Per the germline V gene, CDR1 is LNHDA and CDR2 is SQIVND (reference sequence). In nucleotides, the CDR3 is TGTGCCAGTAGTACAAGACTAGCATCCAATGAGCAGTTCTTC. It codes for CASSTRLASNEQFF.

V usage is TRBV7-2 and J usage is TRBJ2-7; TRBD1 might be the D (6 bases). The CDR3 contains 14 residues. Germline CDR1 and CDR2: SGHTA and FQGNSA. With 5 bases removed from V and 3 bases from J, the gap between germline ends came to 14 bases. CDR3 nucleotide sequence: TGTGCCAGCAGCCGAGGGGTACAGGGCTACGAGCAGTACTTC. Protein sequence: CASSRGVQGYEQYF.

This clonotype was observed a single time. The V and J genes are TRBV7-2 and TRBJ1-6, with 7 bases lining up with TRBD1. Germline V gene lookup returns CDR1 SGHTA and CDR2 FQGNSA. Trimming cost V 7 bases and J 6 bases; bases outside gene matches: 12. The CDR3 spans 16 residues. The chain's CDR3 is CASNYPGQQRNSPLHF. The CDR3, as DNA: TGTGCCAGCAACTATCCGGGACAGCAGCGTAATTCACCCCTCCACTTT.

This clonotype has a count of ten or more. The gene calls are TRBV7-2 and TRBJ2-3; D not resolved. The V end was cut by 4 bases, the J end by 6 bases, with 20 bases between. This CDR3 is built from 16 residues. Germline V gene lookup returns CDR1 SGHTA and CDR2 FQGNSA. CDR3 residues: CASSSRGLGLADTQYF. In DNA, the CDR3 is TGTGCCAGCAGCTCAAGAGGCCTAGGGTTAGCCGATACGCAGTATTTT.

The chain has TRBV5-1 and TRBJ1-1, with TRBD1 as a possible D gene (6 bases). V shed 5 bases and J shed 6 bases, with 20 bases lying between them. The CDR3 sequence is 15 residues long. Looked up from germline, CDR1 is SGHRS and CDR2 is YFSETQ. The CDR3 bases are TGCGCCAGCAGAAAGTACAGGGTGCCTTCCTCTGAAGCTTTCTTT. Protein product: CASRKYRVPSSEAFF.

The chain uses TRBV7-9 and TRBJ1-5, with no clear D. CDR1 and CDR2 from the germline V gene are SEHNR and FQNEAQ (reference sequence). This CDR3 is 13 amino acids long. V was cut by 2 bases and J by 1 base, with 3 bases left in between. The CDR3 nucleotides are TGTGCCAGCAGCTTAATGAGCAATCAGCCCCAGCATTTT. This codes for CASSLMSNQPQHF. The whole variable domain, filled in from reference TRBV7-9 and TRBJ1-5, reads DTGVSQNPRHKITKRGQNVTFRCDPISEHNRLYWYRQTLGQGPEFLTYFQNEAQLEKSRLLSDRFSAERPKGSFSTLEIQRTEQGDSAMYLCASSLMSNQPQHFGDGTRLSIL.